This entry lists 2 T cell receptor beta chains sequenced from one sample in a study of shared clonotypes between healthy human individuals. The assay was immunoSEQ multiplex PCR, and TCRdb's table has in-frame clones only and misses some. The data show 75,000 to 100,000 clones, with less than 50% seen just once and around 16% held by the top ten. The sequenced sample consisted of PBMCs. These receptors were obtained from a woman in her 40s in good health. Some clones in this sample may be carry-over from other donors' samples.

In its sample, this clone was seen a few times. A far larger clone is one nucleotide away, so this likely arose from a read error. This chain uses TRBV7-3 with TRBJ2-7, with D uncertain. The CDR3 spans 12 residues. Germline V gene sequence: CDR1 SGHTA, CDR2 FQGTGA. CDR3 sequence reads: CASRQGPEQVPF. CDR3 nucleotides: TGTGCCAGCCGCCAAGGCCCCGAGCAGGTTCCCTTC. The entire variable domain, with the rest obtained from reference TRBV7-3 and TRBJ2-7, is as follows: GAGVSQTPSNKVTEKGKYVELRCDPISGHTALYWYRQSLGQGPEFLIYFQGTGAADDSGLPNDRFFAVRPEGSVSTLKIQRTERGDSAVYLCASRQGPEQVPFGPGTRLTVT.

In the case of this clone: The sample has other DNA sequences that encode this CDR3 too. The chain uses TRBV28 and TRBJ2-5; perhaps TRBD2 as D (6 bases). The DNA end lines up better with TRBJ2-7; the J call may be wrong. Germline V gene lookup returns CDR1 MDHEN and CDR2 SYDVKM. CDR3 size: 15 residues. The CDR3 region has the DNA TGTGCCAGCAGTTTATGGGGGACTGGATCCTACGAGCAGTACTTC. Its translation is CASSLWGTGSYEQYF.